Each of the 27 T cell receptor beta chains below was sequenced from the same sample in a study of beta chain features in type 1 diabetes. Whole-study findings and limits: Type 1 diabetes patients had moderately but significantly shorter TCRB CDR3s in all four CD4+ subsets.

Reverse transcribing all isolated RNA meant expressed TCRB transcripts were sequenced. The assay was immunoSEQ multiplex PCR, and TCRdb's table has in-frame clones only and misses some. This table holds 200,000 to 250,000 clones, approximately 15% found once. No antigen has been identified for these receptors. Specimen: naive CD4+ T cells from blood. The receptors were gathered from a man in his thirties or forties with type 1 diabetes.

The chain couples TRBV29-1 to TRBJ1-1, with TRBD1 matching over 10 bases. The CDR3 sequence is 15 residues long. J was trimmed by 9 bases and V by 4 bases; bases with no gene match: 14. Germline values: CDR1 SQVTM, CDR2 ANQGSEA. This CDR3 is CSVVGSGQGNLKAFF. The CDR3 DNA reads as TGCAGCGTTGTAGGATCGGGACAGGGGAATTTGAAAGCTTTCTTT.

This clone was counted only a few times. V gene TRBV7-6 combines with J gene TRBJ2-1; D is possibly TRBD2 (6 bases). This CDR3 region has 14 residues. V lost 5 bases, J lost 8 bases, and 16 bases lay in between. Germline CDR1 is SGHVS and CDR2 is FNYEAQ. DNA of the CDR3: TGTGCCAGCAGCATGACCGGGAGTACCCATGAGCAGTTCTTC. It specifies CASSMTGSTHEQFF.

This clone has a handful of counts. The CDR3 loop reads CAWSVLAGGPVEQFF. The CDR3 coding sequence is TGTGCCTGGAGTGTACTAGCGGGGGGGCCCGTTGAGCAGTTCTTC. The J gene is TRBJ2-1, the V gene TRBV30; 13 nucleotides align to TRBD2. V gave up 0 bases and J gave up 9 bases; unmatched junction bases: 5. Germline CDR1 reads GTSNPN; CDR2 reads SVGIG (reference sequence). This CDR3 comprises 15 residues.

V is TRBV5-8 and J is TRBJ1-5, with D possibly TRBD1 on 5 matching bases. This CDR3 is built from 13 residues. The V gene lost 7 bases and the J gene lost 4 bases, with 12 bases spanning the gap. Germline V gives CDR1 SGHTS, CDR2 YDEGEE. The CDR3 bases are TGTGCCAGCCGAGGACAAACTAATCAGCCCCAGCATTTT. It specifies CASRGQTNQPQHF. The full variable domain, in which reference TRBV5-8 and TRBJ1-5 provide the parts outside the CDR3, is EAGVTQSPTHLIKTRGQQATLRCSPISGHTSVYWYQQALGLGLQFLLWYDEGEERNRGNFPPRFSGRQFPNYSSELNVNALELEDSALYLCASRGQTNQPQHFGDGTRLSIL.

V gene TRBV18 combines with J gene TRBJ1-1; no definite D call. V was clipped by 0 bases and J by 2 bases, with 10 bases between them. Germline CDR1 and CDR2: KGHSH and LQKENI. The CDR3 sequence is 15 residues long. The CDR3 spells CASSPPQSRNTEAFF. CDR3 nucleotides: TGTGCCAGCTCACCACCGCAGTCCAGAAACACTGAAGCTTTCTTT.

This clone was observed a single time. The chain uses TRBV19 and TRBJ1-1; D might be TRBD1 (6 bases). The CDR3 is 14 amino acids. In germline, CDR1 is LNHDA, CDR2 SQIVND (reference sequence). Trimming stripped 7 bases from V and 5 bases from J, with 17 bases between. The CDR3 DNA is TGTGCCAGTACCCTCGGGGGGGGCTGGACTGAAGCTTTCTTT. Residues: CASTLGGGWTEAFF.

J is TRBJ1-1 and V is TRBV5-4; possible D gene TRBD1, 5 bases. The length of the CDR3 is 16 residues. Per the germline V gene, CDR1 is SGHNT and CDR2 is YYREEE (reference sequence). With 0 bases removed from V and 1 base from J, the gap between germline ends came to 13 bases. CDR3 protein: CASSLVRGGTNTEAFF. The CDR3 region has the DNA TGTGCCAGCAGCTTGGTGAGGGGAGGGACGAACACTGAAGCTTTCTTT.

This clone was seen only once. This chain joins TRBV4-1 and TRBJ1-1; TRBD1 aligns across 7 bases. The CDR3 is 15 amino acids. V shed 2 bases, J shed 2 bases, and the junction held 5 bases outside the gene matches. Germline assignment: CDR1 MGHRA and CDR2 YSYEKL. CDR3 DNA sequence: TGCGCCAGCAGCCAACCCGGGACAGTTAACACTGAAGCTTTCTTT. Protein: CASSQPGTVNTEAFF.

This clone occurred a few times. J is TRBJ2-3 and V is TRBV5-1; 7 bases match TRBD1. The V segment lost 3 bases and the J segment 2 bases; nucleotides outside the gene matches: 3. This CDR3 has 14 residues. Looked up from germline, CDR1 is SGHRS and CDR2 is YFSETQ. CDR3 protein: CASSSGQYTDTQYF. The CDR3 bases are TGCGCCAGCAGCTCGGGACAGTACACAGATACGCAGTATTTT. Full variable domain (remainder filled in from reference TRBV5-1 and TRBJ2-3): KAGVTQTPRYLIKTRGQQVTLSCSPISGHRSVSWYQQTPGQGLQFLFEYFSETQRNKGNFPGRFSGRQFSNSRSEMNVSTLELGDSALYLCASSSGQYTDTQYFGPGTRLTVL.

The chain couples TRBV28 to TRBJ1-1, with a tentative D call TRBD1 (5 bases). The CDR3 is 15 residues long. V dropped 0 bases and J dropped 4 bases, with 12 bases sitting between them. CDR1 is MDHEN and CDR2 is SYDVKM in the germline V gene. CDR3 amino acids: CASSLWGLLSTEAFF. In DNA form, the CDR3 reads TGTGCCAGCAGTTTATGGGGACTCCTATCCACTGAAGCTTTCTTT.

The V and J genes are TRBV5-1 and TRBJ2-5; D is possibly TRBD1 (6 bases). Trimming removed 0 bases from V and 3 bases from J, with 9 bases in between. CDR3 length: 14 amino acids. CDR1 is SGHRS, CDR2 YFSETQ, per germline. This CDR3 is CASSLDAGEETQYF. CDR3 DNA sequence: TGCGCCAGCAGCTTGGATGCAGGGGAAGAGACCCAGTACTTC.

The chain recombines TRBV30 with TRBJ1-1; 8 nucleotides line up with TRBD1. The CDR3 is 14 amino acids. Germline V lookup: CDR1 GTSNPN, CDR2 SVGIG (reference sequence). Losses at the gene ends were 1 base for V and 1 base for J; bases not matched to a gene: 2. CDR3 bases: TGTGCCTGGAGTGATGGGACAGGGAACACTGAAGCTTTCTTT. Amino acids: CAWSDGTGNTEAFF.

The J gene is TRBJ2-7, the V gene TRBV12-5; 11 bases are shared with TRBD1. The length of the CDR3 is 19 residues. The trim removed 0 bases at V and 5 bases at J, leaving 15 bases unmatched. Germline V gene data show CDR1 as LGHNT and CDR2 as FRNRAP. The CDR3: CASGLVLLHPDRGPHEQYF. The CDR3 bases are TGTGCTAGTGGTTTGGTACTTTTACACCCGGACAGGGGGCCCCACGAGCAGTACTTC.

The sample holds a few counts of this clone. The chain employs TRBV7-9 and TRBJ2-4, with 7 bases that match TRBD1. CDR3 length equals 15 residues. Per germline, CDR1 SEHNR and CDR2 FQNEAQ (reference sequence). Trimming cost V 3 bases and J 4 bases; bases outside gene matches: 6. This CDR3 reads CASSFWVRGKNIQYF. CDR3 in DNA: TGTGCCAGCAGCTTTTGGGTCAGGGGGAAAAACATTCAGTACTTC.

This clone was seen a handful of times. The rearrangement uses TRBV5-1 and TRBJ1-1, with a possible D match to TRBD1 (5 bases). The CDR3 loop spans 15 amino acids. V lost 0 bases, J lost 5 bases, and 14 bases lay in between. Germline loops: CDR1 SGHRS, CDR2 YFSETQ. The CDR3 sequence: CASSLAGSFSTEAFF. The CDR3 nucleotides read TGCGCCAGCAGCTTGGCAGGGTCTTTCTCGACTGAAGCTTTCTTT.

In this sample, this clone turned up a few times. This sequence joins TRBV6-1 and TRBJ2-5; tentative D call: TRBD1 (6 bases). The CDR3 runs 13 residues. Trimming removed 3 bases at V and 3 bases at J, with 8 bases between. Germline lookup yields CDR1 MNHNS and CDR2 SASEGT. The CDR3 sequence: CASSENREETQYF. The CDR3, as DNA: TGTGCCAGCAGTGAGAACAGGGAAGAGACCCAGTACTTC.

In its sample, this clone was seen a few times. The chain employs TRBV11-2 and TRBJ2-5, with 7 bases aligning to TRBD1. The length of the CDR3 is 16 residues. CDR1 SGHAT and CDR2 FQNNGV come from the germline V gene. The junction had 10 bases not matched to a gene; V was cut back by 0 bases and J by 6 bases. For the CDR3, the DNA is TGTGCCAGCAGCTTAGACTCTCGGCAGGGGGAGAAGACCCAGTACTTC. This sequence encodes CASSLDSRQGEKTQYF.

The chain combines TRBV5-1 with TRBJ1-1; D is undetermined. CDR3 length equals 12 residues. V was clipped by 3 bases and J by 7 bases, with 10 bases between them. CDR1 and CDR2 (germline): SGHRS, YFSETQ. CDR3 bases: TGCGCCAGCAGCTGGCCGGGGAGTGAAGCTTTCTTT. This sequence encodes CASSWPGSEAFF.

The chain combines TRBV7-2 with TRBJ2-7; 10 nucleotides match TRBD2. V lost 2 bases, J lost 5 bases, and 6 bases stayed unmatched. The CDR3 length is 15 residues. Looked up from germline, CDR1 is SGHTA and CDR2 is FQGNSA. The CDR3 DNA reads TGTGCCAGCAGCTTAAGGAGCGGGAGGGAGGACGAGCAGTACTTC. This codes for CASSLRSGREDEQYF.

The chain uses TRBV4-2 and TRBJ1-5; D is unclear. This CDR3 is 12 amino acids long. Per germline, CDR1 LGHNA and CDR2 YNFKEQ. Trimming pared 1 base from V and 10 bases from J, leaving 8 bases between. CDR3 residues: CASSQVSGPQHF. For the CDR3, the DNA is TGTGCCAGCAGCCAAGTCAGCGGACCCCAGCATTTT.

This clone has more than one count but fewer than ten. The rearrangement uses TRBV4-1 and TRBJ2-1; TRBD1 aligns across 9 bases. J gave up 7 bases and V 4 bases, and 8 bases lay outside the gene matches. The CDR3 extends over 15 amino acids. CDR1 is MGHRA, CDR2 YSYEKL, per germline. DNA for the CDR3: TGCGCCAGCAGCCCTGGACAGGGGAAGGAAAATGAGCAGTTCTTC. Translating it yields CASSPGQGKENEQFF.

CDR3 in DNA: TGTGCCAGCTCATCCCGGGACAGGGCGTCCGAGCAGTACTTC. Its translation is CASSSRDRASEQYF. The V and J genes are TRBV18 and TRBJ2-7; 9 bases match TRBD1. The length of the CDR3 is 14 residues. V was clipped by 5 bases and J by 6 bases; unmatched bases: 8. The germline V gene encodes CDR1 KGHSH and CDR2 LQKENI.

The rearrangement joins TRBV7-2 to TRBJ2-7, with D possibly being TRBD1 (5 bases). Germline V gene lookup returns CDR1 SGHTA and CDR2 FQGNSA. With 0 bases removed from V and 5 bases from J, the gap between germline ends came to 14 bases. The CDR3 length is 15 residues. The DNA for the CDR3 is TGTGCCAGCAGCTTAGCGGCAGGGTGGAACCACGAGCAGTACTTC. Translation gives CASSLAAGWNHEQYF.

This clone has just a few counts. This sequence joins TRBV6-1 and TRBJ2-1; TRBD1 is a possible D gene (9 bases). V lost 6 bases to trimming and J lost 6 bases, with 18 bases between them. Per the germline V gene, CDR1 is MNHNS and CDR2 is SASEGT. The CDR3 has 15 residues. Here the CDR3 DNA reads TGTGCCAGCAGCCAACAGGGGGCGGGGGGCAATGAGCAGTTCTTC. This translates into CASSQQGAGGNEQFF.

A few counts support this clone. The chain is built from TRBV25-1 and TRBJ1-1, with D possibly TRBD1 on 6 matching bases. The length of the CDR3 is 12 residues. Trimming took 2 bases from V and 10 from J, leaving 11 bases between them. Germline-derived CDR1 and CDR2 are MGHDK and SYGVNS. DNA for the CDR3: TGTGCCAGCAGTGAAGGAGGGGGGGGAGCTTTCTTT. This encodes CASSEGGGGAFF.

This clone appeared a few times. The CDR3 sequence is CSVEQVYQETQYF. CDR3 bases: TGCAGCGTTGAGCAGGTCTATCAAGAGACCCAGTACTTC. The chain links TRBV29-1 to TRBJ2-5; D gene unclear. With 3 bases removed from V and 2 bases from J, the gap between germline ends came to 10 bases. The germline gives CDR1 SQVTM, CDR2 ANQGSEA. This CDR3 has 13 amino acids.

This chain joins TRBV5-4 and TRBJ2-5; 9 bases line up with TRBD2. The junction had 10 bases not matched to a gene; V was cut back by 2 bases and J by 5 bases. Germline V CDR1 and CDR2: SGHNT, YYREEE (reference sequence). The CDR3 is 16 amino acids. For the CDR3, the DNA is TGTGCCAGCAGCTTCGGTGGGCTAGCGGGACAGGAGACCCAGTACTTC. Encoded protein: CASSFGGLAGQETQYF.